The 19 T cell receptor beta chains below were found in one sample sequenced in a study of blood T cell repertoires in COVID-19. The data were produced by immunoSEQ multiplex PCR, yet TCRdb's version contains in-frame clones alone and is incomplete. The table shows roughly 330,000 clones, with around 87% occurring only once. Sequences were obtained from PBMCs or T cells enriched from blood (not recorded which). The receptor set was obtained from a woman in her 30s who had recovered from COVID-19.

This chain connects TRBV11-2 to TRBJ1-5; possibly TRBD1 for D (6 bases). The CDR3 loop spans 15 amino acids. Trimming left V 1 base short and J 1 base short, with 8 bases between. The germline CDR1 and CDR2 sequences are SGHAT and FQNNGV. The DNA of the CDR3 is TGTGCCAGCAGCTTAGGGGGGCGAAGCAATCAGCCCCAGCATTTT. Amino acid sequence: CASSLGGRSNQPQHF.

This chain links TRBV7-8 with TRBJ2-2; TRBD1 matches 8 bases. After removal of 3 bases from V and 7 bases from J, the junction contained 7 bases not matched to a gene. The CDR3 contains 15 residues. Germline CDR1 SGHVS, CDR2 FQNEAQ. The CDR3 DNA follows: TGTGCCAGCAGCTTGACTCAGGGGGCTGACGGGGAGCTGTTTTTT. Translated, it gives CASSLTQGADGELFF.

The gene calls are TRBV19 and TRBJ1-1; D may be TRBD1 (6 bases). The CDR3 loop spans 15 amino acids. CDR1 is LNHDA and CDR2 is SQIVND in the germline V gene (reference sequence). With 5 bases removed from V and 2 bases from J, the gap between germline ends came to 15 bases. CDR3 coding DNA: TGTGCCAGTAGTGTAACAGGGTCACCTAACACTGAAGCTTTCTTT. The encoded protein is CASSVTGSPNTEAFF.

This sequence joins TRBV9 and TRBJ1-3; 7 positions agree with TRBD1. This CDR3 has 16 amino acids. CDR1 SGDLS and CDR2 YYNGEE come from the germline V gene. Trimming cost V 4 bases and J 0 bases; bases outside gene matches: 7. CDR3 DNA sequence: TGTGCCAGCAGCACGGGACAGCCAAGCTCTGGAAACACCATATATTTT. Protein: CASSTGQPSSGNTIYF.

This sequence joins TRBV5-8 and TRBJ2-5; D is perhaps TRBD2 (7 bases). V lost 2 bases and J 5 bases, leaving 16 bases between the germline ends. Per germline, CDR1 SGHTS and CDR2 YDEGEE. The CDR3 sequence is 15 residues long. The CDR3 here is CASSFGGGPGETQYF. The CDR3 DNA is TGTGCCAGCAGCTTCGGCGGGGGCCCTGGGGAGACCCAGTACTTC.

The chain carries TRBV7-2 and TRBJ2-7, with TRBD1 as a possible D gene (6 bases). The CDR3 covers 13 residues. Germline CDR1 is SGHTA and CDR2 is FQGNSA. Trimming cost V 5 bases and J 2 bases, with 10 bases left between them. CDR3: CASSNYRAYEQYF. CDR3 nucleotides: TGTGCCAGCAGCAATTACAGGGCCTACGAGCAGTACTTC. The full variable domain, in which reference TRBV7-2 and TRBJ2-7 provide the parts outside the CDR3, is GAGVSQSPSNKVTEKGKDVELRCDPISGHTALYWYRQSLGQGLEFLIYFQGNSAPDKSGLPSDRFSAERTGGSVSTLTIQRTQQEDSAVYLCASSNYRAYEQYFGPGTRLTVT.

The genes are TRBV2 and TRBJ2-3, with D hard to call. Germline assignment: CDR1 SNHLY and CDR2 FYNNEI. The CDR3 length is 13 residues. V was clipped by 2 bases and J by 5 bases, with 8 bases between them. The CDR3 loop is CASSEIAGDTQYF. The CDR3 DNA is TGTGCCAGCAGTGAAATAGCCGGAGATACGCAGTATTTT.

V usage is TRBV14 and J usage is TRBJ2-7, with TRBD1 matching over 7 bases. The germline gives CDR1 SGHDN, CDR2 FVKESK. Unmatched junction bases numbered 5, after V lost 1 base and J lost 2 bases. The CDR3 contains 15 residues. In DNA, the CDR3 is TGTGCCAGCAGCCAAGGGACAGGCTCTCCCTACGAGCAGTACTTC. Protein: CASSQGTGSPYEQYF.

This clone has only one observation. The chain links TRBV19 to TRBJ1-2, with a possible D match to TRBD1 (6 bases). V was cut by 6 bases and J by 0 bases, with 14 bases left in between. Germline loops: CDR1 LNHDA, CDR2 SQIVND (reference sequence). The CDR3 sequence is 15 residues long. The CDR3 region is CASSRQEDPNYGYTF. In nucleotides, the CDR3 is TGTGCCAGTAGCCGACAGGAAGACCCTAACTATGGCTACACCTTC. The full variable domain, rest sourced from reference TRBV19 and TRBJ1-2, is DGGITQSPKYLFRKEGQNVTLSCEQNLNHDAMYWYRQDPGQGLRLIYYSQIVNDFQKGDIAEGYSVSREKKESFPLTVTSAQKNPTAFYLCASSRQEDPNYGYTFGSGTRLTVV.

The chain combines TRBV5-4 with TRBJ2-2; 7 nucleotides align to TRBD1. This CDR3 region has 16 residues. V trimming: 2 bases; J trimming: 0 bases; junction bases outside the gene matches: 4. Germline lookup yields CDR1 SGHNT and CDR2 YYREEE (reference sequence). CDR3 region: CASSLRQGTNTGELFF. The CDR3 DNA reads TGTGCCAGCAGCTTACGACAGGGAACGAACACCGGGGAGCTGTTTTTT.

This clone was recorded only once. The chain combines TRBV5-5 with TRBJ1-4; weak D call: TRBD1 (5 bases). Germline lookup yields CDR1 SGHKS and CDR2 YYEKEE (reference sequence). CDR3 size: 17 residues. V lost 1 base and J lost 0, with 13 bases in between. The CDR3 protein is CASSLLGALTTNEKLFF. The CDR3, as DNA: TGTGCCAGCAGCTTGCTAGGGGCGCTGACAACTAATGAAAAACTGTTTTTT.

The rearrangement joins TRBV7-9 to TRBJ2-2; 7 bases line up with TRBD1. The length of the CDR3 is 19 residues. Germline CDR1 is SEHNR and CDR2 is FQNEAQ (reference sequence). The trim removed 4 bases at V and 4 bases at J, leaving 18 bases unmatched. Here the CDR3 DNA reads TGTGCCAGCAGCTCACAACACGGACCCGGGACAGTAGGCACCGGGGAGCTGTTTTTT. The encoded protein is CASSSQHGPGTVGTGELFF.

This chain joins TRBV5-1 and TRBJ1-3, with unresolved D. The germline gives CDR1 SGHRS, CDR2 YFSETQ. The CDR3 covers 15 residues. Trimming cost V 4 bases and J 3 bases, with 14 bases left between them. The DNA for the CDR3 is TGCGCCAGCAGCCACCCGACGGAGGGTGGAAACACCATATATTTT. Its translation: CASSHPTEGGNTIYF.

The genes are TRBV5-6 and TRBJ2-7; 9 positions match TRBD2. The CDR3 runs 15 residues. Trimming took 4 bases from V and 2 from J; bases not matched to a gene: 7. In germline, CDR1 is SGHDT, CDR2 YYEEEE. The CDR3 sequence: CASSRGASGAYEQYF. Written as DNA, the CDR3 is TGTGCCAGCAGCAGAGGGGCTAGCGGGGCCTACGAGCAGTACTTC.

The rearrangement links TRBV25-1 to TRBJ1-1; D may be TRBD1 (6 bases). CDR1 is MGHDK, CDR2 SYGVNS, per germline. V lost 7 bases and J 4 bases, leaving 13 bases between the germline ends. The CDR3 runs to 13 residues. CDR3 DNA: TGTGCCAGCAAAGGGGGTGTAATCACTGAAGCTTTCTTT. This sequence encodes CASKGGVITEAFF. Full variable domain (rest looked up from reference TRBV25-1 and TRBJ1-1): EADIYQTPRYLVIGTGKKITLECSQTMGHDKMYWYQQDPGMELHLIHYSYGVNSTEKGDLSSESTVSRIRTEHFPLTLESARPSHTSQYLCASKGGVITEAFFGQGTRLTVV.

This rearrangement joins TRBV7-2 to TRBJ2-5; TRBD1 is a possible D gene (5 bases). V lost 5 bases, J lost 7 bases, and 14 bases lay in between. The germline V gene has CDR1 SGHTA and CDR2 FQGNSA. CDR3 length: 13 residues. The CDR3 nucleotides are TGTGCCAGCAGCACGAGGACCGACAGGACCCAGTACTTC. This gives the protein CASSTRTDRTQYF.

This chain uses TRBV30 with TRBJ1-2; perhaps TRBD1 as D (5 bases). This CDR3 spans 17 amino acids. V was pared by 0 bases and J by 7 bases, with 24 bases between. From germline, CDR1 is GTSNPN and CDR2 SVGIG (reference sequence). CDR3 bases: TGTGCCTGGAGTGTACCAAGGTTTAGGGGAGGAGGTAGTGGCTACACCTTC. Residues: CAWSVPRFRGGGSGYTF.

The chain has TRBV27 and TRBJ1-5; no definite D call. Germline values: CDR1 MNHEY, CDR2 SMNVEV (reference sequence). The CDR3 is 14 amino acids. Trimming removed 6 bases at V and 5 bases at J, with 14 bases between. In DNA form, the CDR3 reads TGTGCCAGCAGGCCCGTGCGTCCCCATCAGCCCCAGCATTTT. Protein: CASRPVRPHQPQHF.

CDR3 DNA sequence: TGCGCCAGCAGCCTAAACCAGGGATCAGGAGAGACCCAGTACTTC. Translation gives CASSLNQGSGETQYF. The chain couples TRBV4-3 to TRBJ2-5; D possibly corresponds to TRBD1 (5 bases). The germline CDR1 and CDR2 sequences are LGHNA and YSLEER. The CDR3 runs to 15 residues. Trimming cost V 4 bases and J 4 bases, with 16 bases left between them.